The present T cell receptor beta chain was sequenced within a study of T cell responses to AZD1222 COVID-19 vaccine. Overall study results and limits: It should be noted that donors were predominantly white British and more often female, and clonal diversity was possibly underestimated.

V lost 4 bases and J lost 4, with 12 bases in between. The CDR3 is made up of 13 amino acids. Per germline, CDR1 SGHRS and CDR2 YFSETQ. Second-dose intervals of approximately 4 or approximately 12 weeks were pooled. Regarding this clone: Its target is unknown.

TCRdb keeps only in-frame clones here, not all; method: immunoSEQ multiplex PCR. The table records 100,000 or so clones, about 90% of them present only once. This sequence joins TRBV5-1 and TRBJ2-7, with a weak D call TRBD1 (5 bases). This clonotype originated in an adult who received the AZD1222 COVID-19 vaccine. The material sequenced was peripheral blood, taken 28 days after the second AZD1222 dose. The CDR3: CASSSTPGYEQYF. CDR3 coding DNA: TGCGCCAGCAGCAGTACTCCAGGGTACGAGCAGTACTTC.